This T cell receptor (beta chain) derives from a study of monozygotic twins with cystic fibrosis. TCRdb's copy holds only in-frame clones and misses some; the assay was immunoSEQ multiplex PCR. Here the sample spans 20,000 to 30,000 clones, about nine tenths being singletons. This CDR3 contains 11 residues. The germline V and J ends were trimmed by 6 bases and 8 bases, with 10 bases remaining between them. Germline values: CDR1 MNHNY, CDR2 SVGAGI (reference sequence). This clone was seen only a few times. What was sequenced was blood. This sequence originates from a girl aged 2-9 years with cystic fibrosis. The V and J genes are TRBV6-6 and TRBJ1-1; a possible D gene is TRBD1 (6 bases). The CDR3 loop reads CASRGGREAFF. CDR3 bases: TGTGCCAGCAGGGGGGGGCGGGAAGCTTTCTTT.